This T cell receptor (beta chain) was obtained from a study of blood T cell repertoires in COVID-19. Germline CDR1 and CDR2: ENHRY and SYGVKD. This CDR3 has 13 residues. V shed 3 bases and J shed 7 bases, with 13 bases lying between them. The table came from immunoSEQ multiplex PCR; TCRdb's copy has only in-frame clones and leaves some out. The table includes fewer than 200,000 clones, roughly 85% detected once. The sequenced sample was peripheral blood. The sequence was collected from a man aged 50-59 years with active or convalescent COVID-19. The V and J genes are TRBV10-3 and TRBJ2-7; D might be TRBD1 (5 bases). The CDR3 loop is CAISDRQTSEQYF. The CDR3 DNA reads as TGTGCCATCAGTGACCGACAGACCTCTGAGCAGTACTTC.